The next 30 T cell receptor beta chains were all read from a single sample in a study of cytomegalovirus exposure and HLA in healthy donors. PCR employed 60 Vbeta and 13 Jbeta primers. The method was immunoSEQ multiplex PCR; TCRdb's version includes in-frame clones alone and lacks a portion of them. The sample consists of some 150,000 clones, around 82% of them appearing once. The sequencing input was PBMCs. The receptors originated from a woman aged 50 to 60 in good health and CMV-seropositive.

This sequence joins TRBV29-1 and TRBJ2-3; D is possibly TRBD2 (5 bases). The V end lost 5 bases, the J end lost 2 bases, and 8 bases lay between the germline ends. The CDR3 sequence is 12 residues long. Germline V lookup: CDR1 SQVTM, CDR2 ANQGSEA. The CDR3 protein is CSVPGNTDTQYF. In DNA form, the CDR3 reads TGCAGCGTTCCGGGGAACACAGATACGCAGTATTTT.

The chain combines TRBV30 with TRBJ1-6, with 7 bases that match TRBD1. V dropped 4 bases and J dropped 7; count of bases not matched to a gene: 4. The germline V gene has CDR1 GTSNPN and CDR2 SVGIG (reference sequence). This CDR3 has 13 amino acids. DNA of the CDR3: TGTGCCTGGACAGGACAGGTGAATTCACCCCTCCACTTT. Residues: CAWTGQVNSPLHF. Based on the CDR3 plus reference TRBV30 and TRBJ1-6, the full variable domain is SQTIHQWPATLVQPVGSPLSLECTVEGTSNPNLYWYRQAAGRGLQLLFYSVGIGQISSEVPQNLSASRPQDRQFILSSKKLLLSDSGFYLCAWTGQVNSPLHFGNGTRLTVT.

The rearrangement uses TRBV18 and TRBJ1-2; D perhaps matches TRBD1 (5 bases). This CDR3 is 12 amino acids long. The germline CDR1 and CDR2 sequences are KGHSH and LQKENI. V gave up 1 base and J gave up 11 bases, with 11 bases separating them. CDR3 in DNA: TGTGCCAGCTCACCACTCGGACACAGTTACACCTTC. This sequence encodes CASSPLGHSYTF. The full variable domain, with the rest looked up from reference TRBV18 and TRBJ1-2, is NAGVMQNPRHLVRRRGQEARLRCSPMKGHSHVYWYRQLPEEGLKFMVYLQKENIIDESGMPKERFSAEFPKEGPSILRIQQVVRGDSAAYFCASSPLGHSYTFGSGTRLTVV.

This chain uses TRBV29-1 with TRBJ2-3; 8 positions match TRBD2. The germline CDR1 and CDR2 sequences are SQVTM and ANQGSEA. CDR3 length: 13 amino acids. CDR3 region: CRASLAGTDTQYF. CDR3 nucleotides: TGCCGCGCCTCACTAGCGGGCACAGATACGCAGTATTTT.

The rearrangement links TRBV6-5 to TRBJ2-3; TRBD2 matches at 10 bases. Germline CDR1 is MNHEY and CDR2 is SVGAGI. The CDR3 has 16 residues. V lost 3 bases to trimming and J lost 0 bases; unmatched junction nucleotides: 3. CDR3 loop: CASSYRAGGSTDTQYF. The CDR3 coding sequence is TGTGCCAGCAGTTATCGAGCGGGGGGGAGCACAGATACGCAGTATTTT.

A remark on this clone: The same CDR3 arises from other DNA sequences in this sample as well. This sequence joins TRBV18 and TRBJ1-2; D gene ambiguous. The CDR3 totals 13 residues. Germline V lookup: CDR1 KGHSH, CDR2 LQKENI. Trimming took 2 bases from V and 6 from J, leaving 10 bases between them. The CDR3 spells CASSPRESDGYTF. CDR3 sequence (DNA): TGTGCCAGCTCACCAAGGGAGAGTGATGGCTACACCTTC.

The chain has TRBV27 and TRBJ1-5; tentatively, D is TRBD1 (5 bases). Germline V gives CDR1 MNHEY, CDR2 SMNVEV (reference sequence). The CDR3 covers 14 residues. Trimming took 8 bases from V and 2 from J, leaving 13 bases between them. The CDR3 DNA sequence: TGTGCCAGCTCTACCCTAGGGGGCAATCAGCCCCAGCATTTT. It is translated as CASSTLGGNQPQHF.

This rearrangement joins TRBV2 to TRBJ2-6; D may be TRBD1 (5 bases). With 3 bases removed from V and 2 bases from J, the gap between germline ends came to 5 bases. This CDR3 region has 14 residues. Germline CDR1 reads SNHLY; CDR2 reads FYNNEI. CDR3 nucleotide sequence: TGTGCCAGCAGTGACAGGGCTGGGGCCAACGTCCTGACTTTC. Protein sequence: CASSDRAGANVLTF.

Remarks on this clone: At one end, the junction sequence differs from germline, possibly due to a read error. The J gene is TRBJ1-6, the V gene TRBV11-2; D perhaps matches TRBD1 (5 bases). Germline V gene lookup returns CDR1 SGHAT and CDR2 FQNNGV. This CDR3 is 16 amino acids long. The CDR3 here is CAGSLVPRRQYSPLHF. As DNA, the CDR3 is TGTGCCGGCAGCTTAGTCCCCCGACGACAGTATTCACCCCTCCACTTT.

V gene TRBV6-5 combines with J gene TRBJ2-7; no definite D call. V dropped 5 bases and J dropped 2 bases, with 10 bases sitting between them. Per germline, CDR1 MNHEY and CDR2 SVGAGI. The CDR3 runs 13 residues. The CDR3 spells CASSPDMAYEQYF. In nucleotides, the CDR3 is TGTGCCAGCAGTCCTGACATGGCCTACGAGCAGTACTTC.

DNA of the CDR3: TGTGCCAGCACGCTAAATACGGGGGAAGCTTTCTTT. This translates into CASTLNTGEAFF. The chain uses TRBV11-2 and TRBJ1-1; D is uncertain. The germline V and J ends were trimmed by 7 bases and 8 bases, with 14 bases remaining between them. The CDR3 contains 12 residues. CDR1 is SGHAT, CDR2 FQNNGV, per germline.

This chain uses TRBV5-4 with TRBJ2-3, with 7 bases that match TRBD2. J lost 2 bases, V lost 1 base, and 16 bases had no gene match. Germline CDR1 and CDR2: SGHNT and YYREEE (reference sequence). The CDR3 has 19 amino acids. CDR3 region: CASSLNVVGWTRDTDTQYF. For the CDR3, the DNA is TGTGCCAGCAGCTTGAACGTAGTCGGTTGGACTAGAGACACAGATACGCAGTATTTT.

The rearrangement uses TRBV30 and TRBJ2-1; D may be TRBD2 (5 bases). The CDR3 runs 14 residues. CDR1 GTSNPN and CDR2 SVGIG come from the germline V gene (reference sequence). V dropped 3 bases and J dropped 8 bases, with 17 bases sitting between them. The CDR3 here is CAWSASGPGYEQFF. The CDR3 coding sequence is TGTGCCTGGAGCGCCAGCGGCCCCGGGTATGAGCAGTTCTTC.

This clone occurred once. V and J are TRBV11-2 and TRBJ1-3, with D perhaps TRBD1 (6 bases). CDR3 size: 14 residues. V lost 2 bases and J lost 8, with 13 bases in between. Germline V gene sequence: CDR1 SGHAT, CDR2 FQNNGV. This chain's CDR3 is CASSLYRASDTIYF. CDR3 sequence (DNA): TGTGCCAGCAGCTTATACAGGGCTTCAGACACCATATATTTT. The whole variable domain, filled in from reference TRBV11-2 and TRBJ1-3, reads EAGVAQSPRYKIIEKRQSVAFWCNPISGHATLYWYQQILGQGPKLLIQFQNNGVVDDSQLPKDRFSAERLKGVDSTLKIQPAKLEDSAVYLCASSLYRASDTIYFGEGSWLTVV.

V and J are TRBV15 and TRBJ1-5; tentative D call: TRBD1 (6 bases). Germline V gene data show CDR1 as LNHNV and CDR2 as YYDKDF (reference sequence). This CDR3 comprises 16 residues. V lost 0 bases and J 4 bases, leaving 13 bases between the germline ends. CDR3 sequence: CATSRERNRANQPQHF. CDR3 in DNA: TGTGCCACCAGCAGAGAGAGGAACAGGGCTAATCAGCCCCAGCATTTT.

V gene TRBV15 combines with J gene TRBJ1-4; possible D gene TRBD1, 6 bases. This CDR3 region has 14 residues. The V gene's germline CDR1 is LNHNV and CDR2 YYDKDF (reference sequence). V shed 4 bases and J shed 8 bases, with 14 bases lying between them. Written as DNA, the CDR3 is TGTGCCACCAGCATAAGACAGGAAAGCGAAAAACTGTTTTTT. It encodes CATSIRQESEKLFF.

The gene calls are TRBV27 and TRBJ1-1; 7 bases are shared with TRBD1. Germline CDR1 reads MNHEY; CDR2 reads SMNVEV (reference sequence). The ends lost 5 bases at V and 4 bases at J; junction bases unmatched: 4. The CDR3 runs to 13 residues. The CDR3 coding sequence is TGTGCCAGCAGTCAACAGGGGAGCACTGAAGCTTTCTTT. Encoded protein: CASSQQGSTEAFF.

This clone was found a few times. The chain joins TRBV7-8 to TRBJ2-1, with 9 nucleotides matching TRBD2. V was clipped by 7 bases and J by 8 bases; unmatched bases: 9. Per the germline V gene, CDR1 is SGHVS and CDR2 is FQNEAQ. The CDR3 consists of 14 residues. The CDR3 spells CASNLRGGFDEQFF. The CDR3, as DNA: TGTGCCAGCAACCTGCGGGGGGGCTTCGATGAGCAGTTCTTC.

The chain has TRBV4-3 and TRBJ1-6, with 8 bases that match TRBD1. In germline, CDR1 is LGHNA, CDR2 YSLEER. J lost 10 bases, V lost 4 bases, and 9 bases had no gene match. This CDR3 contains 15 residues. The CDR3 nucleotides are TGCGCCAGCAGCCTGGAGGTGACAGGGGAATCACCCCTCCACTTT. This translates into CASSLEVTGESPLHF.

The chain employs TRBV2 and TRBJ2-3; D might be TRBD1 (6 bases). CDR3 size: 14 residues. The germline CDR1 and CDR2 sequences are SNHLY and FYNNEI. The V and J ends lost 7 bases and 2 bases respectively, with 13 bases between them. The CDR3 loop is CASKKGEYTDTQYF. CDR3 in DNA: TGTGCCAGCAAAAAGGGGGAGTACACAGATACGCAGTATTTT.

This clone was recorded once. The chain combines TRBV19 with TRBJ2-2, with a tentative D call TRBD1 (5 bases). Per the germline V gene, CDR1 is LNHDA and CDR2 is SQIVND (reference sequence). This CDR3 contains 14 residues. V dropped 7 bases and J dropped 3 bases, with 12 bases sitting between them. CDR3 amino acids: CASTTAGYTGELFF. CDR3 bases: TGTGCCAGTACTACGGCAGGGTACACCGGGGAGCTGTTTTTT.

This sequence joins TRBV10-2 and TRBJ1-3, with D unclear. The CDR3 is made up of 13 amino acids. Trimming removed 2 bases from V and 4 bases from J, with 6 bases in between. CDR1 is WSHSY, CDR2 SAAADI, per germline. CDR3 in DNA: TGCGCCAGCAGTGAGGGCCAAGGAAACACCATATATTTT. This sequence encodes CASSEGQGNTIYF.

The CDR3 loop reads CASSWSSYNSPLHF. In nucleotides, the CDR3 is TGTGCCAGCAGCTGGAGCTCCTATAATTCACCCCTCCACTTT. V gene TRBV7-2 combines with J gene TRBJ1-6; no clear D. Per germline, CDR1 SGHTA and CDR2 FQGNSA. Trimming left V 4 bases short and J 0 bases short, with 4 bases between. CDR3 size: 14 residues. The whole variable domain, remainder taken from reference TRBV7-2 and TRBJ1-6, is GAGVSQSPSNKVTEKGKDVELRCDPISGHTALYWYRQSLGQGLEFLIYFQGNSAPDKSGLPSDRFSAERTGGSVSTLTIQRTQQEDSAVYLCASSWSSYNSPLHFGNGTRLTVT.

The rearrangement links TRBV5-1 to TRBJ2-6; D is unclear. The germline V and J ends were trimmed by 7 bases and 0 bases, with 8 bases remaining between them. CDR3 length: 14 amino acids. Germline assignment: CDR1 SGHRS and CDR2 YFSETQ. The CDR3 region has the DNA TGCGCCAGCGGAGAAACCTCTGGGGCCAACGTCCTGACTTTC. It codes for CASGETSGANVLTF.

This chain's CDR3 is CASSLAPSVNQPQHF. CDR3 nucleotides: TGTGCCAGCAGCTTAGCGCCGTCAGTCAATCAGCCCCAGCATTTT. The V gene is TRBV7-2, the J gene TRBJ1-5; D is undetermined. Trimming removed 0 bases at V and 3 bases at J, with 9 bases between. Germline CDR1 and CDR2: SGHTA and FQGNSA. The CDR3 totals 15 residues.

In DNA form, the CDR3 reads TGTGCCAGCAGACCTTTAGCGGGAAGCTCCTACAATGAGCAGTTCTTC. As protein: CASRPLAGSSYNEQFF. This chain joins TRBV14 and TRBJ2-1, with 8 bases matching TRBD2. The CDR3 contains 16 residues. Germline V gives CDR1 SGHDN, CDR2 FVKESK. Germline trimming cut 6 bases from V and 0 bases from J; bases unmatched to any gene: 7.

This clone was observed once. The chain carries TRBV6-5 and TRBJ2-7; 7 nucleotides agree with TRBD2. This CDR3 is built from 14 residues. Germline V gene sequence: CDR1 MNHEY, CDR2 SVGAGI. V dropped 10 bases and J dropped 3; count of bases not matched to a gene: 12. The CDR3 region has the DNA TGTGCCACAAAGGGAGTGGGGGGGTTCTACGAGCAGTACTTC. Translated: CATKGVGGFYEQYF.

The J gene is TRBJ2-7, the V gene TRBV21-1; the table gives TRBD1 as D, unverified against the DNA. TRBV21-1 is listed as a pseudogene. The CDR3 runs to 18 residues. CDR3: CASSVLGDISKDSYEQYF. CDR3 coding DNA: TGTGCCAGCAGCGTTTTAGGGGACATCTCAAAGGATTCCTACGAGCAGTACTTC.

CDR3 nucleotide sequence: TGTGCCTGGAGTACTGCGTATAATGAAAAACTGTTTTTT. Its protein is CAWSTAYNEKLFF. This chain uses TRBV30 with TRBJ1-4; D is unclear. Germline lookup yields CDR1 GTSNPN and CDR2 SVGIG (reference sequence). This CDR3 has 13 residues. V lost 2 bases and J 4 bases, leaving 8 bases between the germline ends.

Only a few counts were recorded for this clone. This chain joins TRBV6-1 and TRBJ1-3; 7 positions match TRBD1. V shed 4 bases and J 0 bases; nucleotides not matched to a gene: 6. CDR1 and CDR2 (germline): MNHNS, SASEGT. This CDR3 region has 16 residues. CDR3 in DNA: TGTGCCAGCAGTGTCGCGACAGGGCACTCTGGAAACACCATATATTTT. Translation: CASSVATGHSGNTIYF.